This T cell receptor (beta chain) was recovered during a study of early T cells in non-severe SARS-CoV-2 infection. Study context: Sequenced bulk RNA came from whole blood that was unsorted, and chains were unpaired.

Each cDNA molecule carried a unique molecular identifier. One entry per CDR3 protein, called by TCRdb with MiXCR from the 5' RACE reads. The data hold around 76,000 distinct CDR3 sequences, with 11% observed a single time. Study-level points and caveats: The study's VDJdb matching favored anti-spike CD8 responses and missed private and CD4 specificities.

This clonotype appeared a few times. The antigen is unknown. The receptor's source is an adult who was a healthcare worker with PCR-confirmed SARS-CoV-2 infection or an uninfected control (not recorded which). Sequencing used whole blood.

CDR3 residues: CASSVLGGSYQPQHF. As DNA, the CDR3 is TGTGCCAGTAGTGTCCTCGGGGGATCTTACCAGCCCCAGCATTTT. The rearrangement links TRBV19 to TRBJ1-5; perhaps TRBD1 as D (5 bases). In germline, CDR1 is LNHDA, CDR2 SQIVND (reference sequence). Trimming removed 5 bases at V and 7 bases at J, with 18 bases between. This CDR3 comprises 15 residues. Using reference TRBV19 and TRBJ1-5 for the parts outside the CDR3, the full variable domain is DGGITQSPKYLFRKEGQNVTLSCEQNLNHDAMYWYRQDPGQGLRLIYYSQIVNDFQKGDIAEGYSVSREKKESFPLTVTSAQKNPTAFYLCASSVLGGSYQPQHFGDGTRLSIL.